This T cell receptor beta chain was sequenced during a study of blood T cells in healthy people across ages. Findings and limits, study-wide: Investigators viewed diversity estimates from one million T cells as underestimates, the study reported. Possibly, changes in expanded clonotypes were confounded because donor CMV status was unknown. Percentage of naive T cells showed a strong correlation with TCR beta diversity.

As concerns this clonotype: The antigen is not known.

For the second PCR, which ran for 7 to 11 cycles, a sample-barcoded 5' primer and a J-beta primer mix were used. Via MiXCR, TCRdb re-called the 5' RACE reads, giving one row per CDR3 protein. In the table there are 1,100,000 or so distinct CDR3 sequences, 45% of which are singletons. This CDR3 comprises 19 residues. The V and J ends lost 1 base and 5 bases, in that order; junction bases with no gene match: 13. Germline V gene lookup returns CDR1 MNHEY and CDR2 SMNVEV (reference sequence). Source material: blood. The chain couples TRBV27 to TRBJ2-5; 13 nucleotides match TRBD2. The receptor was isolated from a woman aged 55-70 years in good health. The CDR3 loop is CASSLFPSTSGRAPETQYF. The DNA of the CDR3 is TGTGCCAGCAGTTTATTCCCCTCTACTAGCGGGAGGGCCCCGGAGACCCAGTACTTC.